The present TCR beta chain was sequenced within a study of blood T cell repertoires in COVID-19. Overall study context: Collection of acute and convalescent COVID-19 samples took place in the United States, Italy and Spain. T cells, B-cell-depleted T cells, or PBMCs provided the cDNA or gDNA that served as material.

This CDR3 comprises 14 residues. CDR1 is KGHSH, CDR2 LQKENI, per germline. Germline trimming cut 3 bases from V and 5 bases from J; bases unmatched to any gene: 3. Per the study methods: The assay estimated nucleated cells by amplifying reference gene primers. Assay: immunoSEQ multiplex PCR; the TCRdb copy retains only in-frame clones and omits some. V and J calls and clone size are those listed in that table; D and trimming were worked out from the DNA. This table holds about 100,000 clones, around nine tenths found once. The rearrangement links TRBV18 to TRBJ1-5, with 8 bases lining up with TRBD1. The sequence derives from a woman at least 80 years old with acute or convalescent COVID-19. The specimen was peripheral blood. The CDR3 region has the DNA TGTGCCAGCTCACCCCAGGGGGCTCATCAGCCCCAGCATTTT. This sequence encodes CASSPQGAHQPQHF.